Following are 13 T cell receptor beta chains from one sample sequenced in a study of cytomegalovirus exposure and HLA in healthy donors. The PCR had 60 Vbeta and 13 Jbeta primers. Libraries were prepared by immunoSEQ multiplex PCR; TCRdb keeps only in-frame clonotypes and omits some of them. The sample contains fewer than 150,000 clones, 70% to 85% of which appear only once. Material for sequencing was PBMCs. The receptor set was obtained from a man aged 40-49 years in good health and CMV-seropositive.

This chain links TRBV30 with TRBJ2-1; possibly TRBD2 for D (6 bases). Trimming stripped 3 bases from V and 9 bases from J, with 27 bases between. Germline V lookup: CDR1 GTSNPN, CDR2 SVGIG (reference sequence). CDR3 size: 17 residues. CDR3 protein: CAWRWPPGREWLGEQFF. The CDR3, as DNA: TGTGCCTGGAGGTGGCCCCCTGGTCGGGAGTGGTTAGGTGAGCAGTTCTTC. Full variable domain (rest looked up from reference TRBV30 and TRBJ2-1): SQTIHQWPATLVQPVGSPLSLECTVEGTSNPNLYWYRQAAGRGLQLLFYSVGIGQISSEVPQNLSASRPQDRQFILSSKKLLLSDSGFYLCAWRWPPGREWLGEQFFGPGTRLTVL.

This sequence joins TRBV6-6 and TRBJ1-1; D is undetermined. The CDR3 runs to 13 residues. V dropped 0 bases and J dropped 3 bases, with 5 bases sitting between them. Germline V gene data show CDR1 as MNHNY and CDR2 as SVGAGI (reference sequence). CDR3 amino acids: CASSYSRDTEAFF. CDR3 nucleotide sequence: TGTGCCAGCAGTTACTCGAGAGACACTGAAGCTTTCTTT.

V is TRBV2 and J is TRBJ2-1; the match to TRBD2 covers 9 bases. The CDR3 length is 14 residues. The V gene end was trimmed by 6 bases and the J gene end by 8 bases; junction bases not matched to a gene: 8. From germline, CDR1 is SNHLY and CDR2 FYNNEI. The CDR3 DNA sequence: TGTGCCAGCAGGGGTGGACTAGCGCCATATGAGCAGTTCTTC. Amino acid sequence: CASRGGLAPYEQFF.

V and J are TRBV5-6 and TRBJ1-1; 7 nucleotides align to TRBD1. Germline values: CDR1 SGHDT, CDR2 YYEEEE. This CDR3 contains 11 residues. CDR3 DNA: TGTGACGAGGGGGCGAACACTGAAGCTTTCTTT. Translating gives CDEGANTEAFF.

This sequence joins TRBV4-3 and TRBJ2-1; perhaps TRBD2 as D (6 bases). Trimming cost V 6 bases and J 9 bases, with 12 bases left between them. The CDR3 length is 12 residues. Germline V gene lookup returns CDR1 LGHNA and CDR2 YSLEER. CDR3 coding DNA: TGCGCCAGCAGTCGCTTGGGGGGTGAGCAGTTCTTC. The encoded protein is CASSRLGGEQFF.

J is TRBJ2-7 and V is TRBV19; the D gene is possibly TRBD2 (5 bases). The CDR3 sequence is 14 residues long. Trimming cost V 3 bases and J 2 bases, with 11 bases left between them. Germline V gene lookup returns CDR1 LNHDA and CDR2 SQIVND (reference sequence). CDR3 nucleotide sequence: TGTGCCAGTAGTATCTTCGGGGTACCCTACGAGCAGTACTTC. Translating gives CASSIFGVPYEQYF.

This clone was found once. The CDR3 nucleotides are TGTGCCAGCAGTGACCAGGGGGCCGGCACTGAAGCTTTCTTT. It translates to CASSDQGAGTEAFF. V usage is TRBV6-5 and J usage is TRBJ1-1; 8 bases match TRBD1. CDR3 size: 14 residues. V trimming: 5 bases; J trimming: 4 bases; junction bases outside the gene matches: 6. Germline V gives CDR1 MNHEY, CDR2 SVGAGI.

The chain employs TRBV4-3 and TRBJ1-5, with D perhaps matching TRBD1 (6 bases). V dropped 2 bases and J dropped 4 bases, with 9 bases sitting between them. This CDR3 contains 14 residues. From germline, CDR1 is LGHNA and CDR2 YSLEER. The CDR3 DNA follows: TGCGCCAGCAGCCAAAACAGGGTGAATCAGCCCCAGCATTTT. The encoded protein is CASSQNRVNQPQHF.

This chain connects TRBV4-1 to TRBJ2-1, with D perhaps TRBD1 (6 bases). The V end was cut by 0 bases, the J end by 5 bases, with 14 bases between. Per the germline V gene, CDR1 is MGHRA and CDR2 is YSYEKL. CDR3 length equals 16 residues. CDR3 in amino acids: CASSQEIWGPNNEQFF. In DNA, the CDR3 is TGCGCCAGCAGCCAAGAAATATGGGGGCCCAACAATGAGCAGTTCTTC.

This clone came up a few times. Germline and junction disagree at one end, which may indicate a read error. The chain couples TRBV7-9 to TRBJ2-7; 7 nucleotides agree with TRBD1. Looked up from germline, CDR1 is SEHNR and CDR2 is FQNEAQ (reference sequence). The CDR3 has 14 amino acids. The CDR3 bases are TGTTCCAGCAGCTACATGACAGGGTCACACGAGCAGTACTTC. Protein product: CSSSYMTGSHEQYF.

The table lists this clone with a count of one. This chain links TRBV10-1 with TRBJ2-2, with D possibly TRBD2 on 6 matching bases. CDR1 is WNHNN and CDR2 is SYGVQD in the germline V gene (reference sequence). CDR3 length: 14 amino acids. V was shortened by 5 bases and J by 3 bases, with 10 bases between the two germline ends. CDR3 nucleotides: TGCGCCAGCAGTATGCGGGACGACACCGGGGAGCTGTTTTTT. It codes for CASSMRDDTGELFF.

The V gene is TRBV19, the J gene TRBJ2-3, with D possibly being TRBD2 (6 bases). The length of the CDR3 is 15 residues. The germline V and J ends were trimmed by 5 bases and 3 bases, with 15 bases remaining between them. Germline loops: CDR1 LNHDA, CDR2 SQIVND (reference sequence). The CDR3 is CASSPRVAGTDTQYF. Here the CDR3 DNA reads TGTGCCAGTAGTCCACGGGTGGCGGGGACAGATACGCAGTATTTT.

The chain combines TRBV7-2 with TRBJ2-7; 15 bases map to TRBD2. CDR1 SGHTA and CDR2 FQGNSA come from the germline V gene. This CDR3 is 16 amino acids long. The junction had 3 bases not matched to a gene; V was cut back by 2 bases and J by 4 bases. The CDR3 region has the DNA TGTGCCAGCAGCTTAAGGACTAGCGGGGGGGCATACGAGCAGTACTTC. Amino acids: CASSLRTSGGAYEQYF.